This T cell receptor (beta chain) was captured by sequencing in a study of T-cell memory formation after mild COVID-19. General study results and limits: Clones contracting over day 15 to 85 were CD4/CD8 balanced, with later expanders leaning CD4+. Those CD4+ clones that contracted were mainly in CM and EM (CD8+ ones in EMRA).

Note on this clonotype: Its antigen is unknown.

The CDR3 consists of 14 residues. Trimming stripped 5 bases from V and 5 bases from J, with 13 bases between. Per the germline V gene, CDR1 is SGHTA and CDR2 is FQGNSA. TCRdb used MiXCR to reprocess the 5' RACE reads, holding one entry per CDR3 protein. The data contain approximately 240,000 distinct CDR3 sequences, less than 20% of them seen just once; the ten biggest clones take up 3.5%. Input material: PBMCs or a T cell subset sorted from them (not recorded which). The TCR originated in a man between 18 and 29 years old who had mild COVID-19 (a few samples of this study predate the infection). Cell type and time point are not known. V is TRBV7-2 and J is TRBJ1-5, with D tentatively TRBD1 (5 bases). This CDR3 is CASSPLRGDQPQHF. The CDR3 DNA follows: TGTGCCAGCAGCCCACTGCGGGGGGATCAGCCCCAGCATTTT.